This T cell receptor beta chain is drawn from a study of CD8+ T cells in alopecia areata. Overall study context: After 6 to 18 months of tofacitinib, follow-up continued 6 months off drug. Broader study findings: Numerous clones, expanded in lesions, remained in scalp and blood during tofacitinib. For baseline CD8+ expansion, any link to response stays uncertain with one nonresponder.

Treatment indicated: oral pan-JAK inhibitor, 5-10 mg twice daily. The table lists this clone with a count of one. Its antigen is still unknown. Isolated RNA was reverse transcribed into cDNA used as the sequencing template. The repertoire was sequenced with immunoSEQ multiplex PCR; TCRdb's copy has only in-frame clones and lacks some. This sample yields approximately 140,000 clones, of which 75% to 85% are seen a single time; approximately 25% belongs to the top ten. Germline V gives CDR1 SGHVS, CDR2 FQNEAQ. CDR3 length equals 16 residues. Trimming at V came to 2 bases and at J to 1 base, leaving 5 bases not matched to a gene.

The source is a human donor with alopecia areata. Sequenced here: CD8+ T cells sorted from blood, sampled at week 4, from a patient treated with tofacitinib. V gene TRBV7-8 combines with J gene TRBJ2-3; 8 bases line up with TRBD2. This chain's CDR3 is CASSLYISGGTDTQYF. Here the CDR3 DNA reads TGTGCCAGCAGCTTATATATTAGCGGGGGCACAGATACGCAGTATTTT. The variable domain in full, with the rest retrieved from reference TRBV7-8 and TRBJ2-3, is GAGVSQSPRYKVAKRGQDVALRCDPISGHVSLFWYQQALGQGPEFLTYFQNEAQLDKSGLPSDRFFAERPEGSVSTLKIQRTQQEDSAVYLCASSLYISGGTDTQYFGPGTRLTVL.